This T cell receptor (beta chain) was documented in a study of human T cells and chemical hapten exposure. Time point indicated: patch test 1, 2 weeks after DPC sensitization. Treatment defined: therapeutic diphenylcyclopropenone sensitization with weekly scalp DPC. TCRdb fed the RACE reads into MiXCR, producing one record per CDR3 protein. The sample carries under 450,000 distinct CDR3 sequences, 4% to 5.5% recorded once. A note on this clonotype: It may be a read error: a sequence one base away is much more abundant.

This CDR3 contains 12 residues. The germline V gene encodes CDR1 KGHDR and CDR2 SFDVKD. The rearrangement joins TRBV24-1 to TRBJ2-3; D is undetermined. This receptor was obtained from a woman aged 50 to 60 with alopecia areata. Some clones in this sample may be carry-over from other donors' samples. The sequencing used whole blood, collected in connection with sensitization to the hapten diphenylcyclopropenone (DPC). CDR3 coding DNA: TGTGCCACCAGTGATTTGTCGGATACGCTGTATTTT. The encoded protein is CATSDLSDTLYF.